These T cell receptor beta chains were read from a single sample in a study of shared clonotypes between healthy human individuals. Profiling relied on immunoSEQ multiplex PCR, and the TCRdb table lists in-frame clones only, not all of them. The sample holds hundreds of thousands of clones, around 97% seen once. Material for sequencing was naive CD4+ T cells sorted from blood. These TCRs come from a woman aged 25-40 years in good health. The CDR3 runs from the conserved cysteine through the conserved F or W. The D gene is left open where the match is weak. Not every row has a clone size; where given, it reads once, few, many or a size class.

V	size	J	D	DNA	CDR3
TRBV6-1	NA	TRBJ2-2	NA	TGTGCCAGCAGTAAATTCAGAGAGGGCACCGGGGAGCTGTTTTTT	CASSKFREGTGELFF
TRBV4-1	NA	TRBJ1-4	TRBD1	TGCGCCAGCAGCCCGACAGGGTTGGAAAAACTGTTTTTT	CASSPTGLEKLFF
TRBV13	few	TRBJ1-1	NA	TGTGCCAGCAGCCCTGAGATGAACACTGAAGCTTTCTTT	CASSPEMNTEAFF
TRBV29-1	NA	TRBJ2-7	NA	TGCAGCGTTAACAGGGCTAGCGACGAGCAGTACTTC	CSVNRASDEQYF
TRBV5-5	NA	TRBJ2-7	TRBD2	TGTGCCAGCAGGGCCCAACTAGCGGGAGGGCCGAACGAGCAGTACTTC	CASRAQLAGGPNEQYF
TRBV6-1	NA	TRBJ2-7	NA	TGTGCCAGCACCGTCCAGGTTTCCTACGAGCAGTACTTC	CASTVQVSYEQYF
TRBV11-2	NA	TRBJ2-1	NA	TGTGCCAGCAGCTCCCCTTCGGGCGTGAATGAGCAGTTCTTC	CASSSPSGVNEQFF
TRBV28	once	TRBJ2-2	NA	TGTGCCAGCAGTTCCCTCGCCGGGGAGCTGTTTTTT	CASSSLAGELFF
TRBV27	NA	TRBJ2-3	TRBD1	TGTGCCATATCACCGGGACAGGGGAAAGATACGCAGTATTTT	CAISPGQGKDTQYF
TRBV6-1	NA	TRBJ2-7	NA	TGTGCCAGCAGACGAGCCGGTTCGAGCCACGAGCAGTACTTC	CASRRAGSSHEQYF
TRBV5-1	once	TRBJ2-7	TRBD1	TGCGCCAGCAGCTTGGGGTCTTCCGGGACAGGGGACCCTGGCTCCTACGAGCAGTACTTC	CASSLGSSGTGDPGSYEQYF
TRBV7-2	NA	TRBJ2-7	TRBD2	TGTGCCAGCAGCTTAGTTAAGGCGGGAGGGATCTCCTACGAGCAGTACTTC	CASSLVKAGGISYEQYF
TRBV6-5	NA	TRBJ2-7	TRBD1	TGTGCCAGCAGTTACTCTCAGGGGGCGCATGACGAGCAGTACTTC	CASSYSQGAHDEQYF
TRBV5-1	NA	TRBJ2-1	NA	TGCGCCAGCAGCTTGGCCTTTTCGGACCGATACAATGAGCAGTTCTTC	CASSLAFSDRYNEQFF
TRBV14	NA	TRBJ2-3	TRBD2	TGTGCCAGCAGCCAAGGTAGCGGGGCATTCAGGACAGATACGCAGTATTTT	CASSQGSGAFRTDTQYF
TRBV5-6	NA	TRBJ1-1	NA	TGTGCCAGCAGCTTGCAGGGGTCCACTGAAGCTTTCTTT	CASSLQGSTEAFF
TRBV5-1	few	TRBJ1-2	NA	TGCGCCAGCAGCTTGGCACTAGACGGGAACTATGGCTACACCTTC	CASSLALDGNYGYTF
TRBV2	NA	TRBJ2-6	NA	TGTGCCAGCAGTGGGGGATGGCCAGGGGCCAACGTCCTGACTTTC	CASSGGWPGANVLTF
TRBV18	NA	TRBJ1-1	NA	TGTGCCAGCTCACGGGCGCGGCCGAACACTGAAGCTTTCTTT	CASSRARPNTEAFF
TRBV28	NA	TRBJ1-1	NA	TGTGCCAGCAGCTTAGTCATGAACACTGAAGCTTTCTTT	CASSLVMNTEAFF
TRBV28	NA	TRBJ2-2	NA	TGTGCCAGCAGTGGGGCTCGTAGGAGTAGCACCGGGGAGCTGTTTTTT	CASSGARRSSTGELFF
TRBV15	NA	TRBJ2-7	TRBD1	TGTGCCACCAGCAGGGGGACAGGGGGGTCCTACGAGCAGTACTTC	CATSRGTGGSYEQYF
TRBV7-6	NA	TRBJ1-1	NA	TGTGCCAGCAGCTTAGCGCGGTGGGGCAACACTGAAGCTTTCTTT	CASSLARWGNTEAFF
TRBV9	once	TRBJ1-6	TRBD1	TGTGCCAGCGGGGCGGGACAGGTTGATTCACCCCTCCACTTT	CASGAGQVDSPLHF
TRBV27	NA	TRBJ2-7	TRBD1	TGTGCCAGCAGTTTCGGACAGGCGAGCTCCTACGAGCAGTACTTC	CASSFGQASSYEQYF
TRBV10-2	NA	TRBJ1-5	TRBD1	TGCGCCAGCTCTGACAGGGCCCCCAATCAGCCCCAGCATTTT	CASSDRAPNQPQHF
TRBV6-1	NA	TRBJ1-5	NA	TGTGCCAGCAGTGGGCTCTTACAGGGTAGCAATCAGCCCCAGCATTTT	CASSGLLQGSNQPQHF
TRBV6-7	NA	TRBJ1-5	NA	TGTGCCAGCGGCCCTACCCCATTTCAGAGCTATAATCAGCCCCAGCATTTT	CASGPTPFQSYNQPQHF
TRBV27	NA	TRBJ1-1	NA	TGTGCCAGCGCCCGGCCCCCGGCGGCTTTCTTT	CASARPPAAFF
TRBV6-7	NA	TRBJ1-1	NA	TGTGCCAGCATCGAAGCTTTCTTT	CASIEAFF
TRBV27	NA	TRBJ2-1	TRBD1	TGTGCCAGCAGTTTATTCCCTGACAGGGCCTACAATGAGCAGTTCTTC	CASSLFPDRAYNEQFF
TRBV6-6	NA	TRBJ1-1	NA	TGTGCCAGCGGTGTACTTTCGGGGAACACTGAAGCTTTCTTT	CASGVLSGNTEAFF
TRBV5-1	NA	TRBJ1-1	TRBD1	TGCGCCAGCAGCTTACAGGGGGCCCACACTGAAGCTTTCTTT	CASSLQGAHTEAFF
TRBV9	NA	TRBJ2-7	TRBD2	TGTGCCAGCAGCGTAGGACTAGCGGGAGAACAGTACTTC	CASSVGLAGEQYF
TRBV28	NA	TRBJ1-1	NA	TGTGCCAGCAGTCCCTTGGACAGAGACTACACTGAAGCTTTCTTT	CASSPLDRDYTEAFF
TRBV2	NA	TRBJ2-7	NA	TGTGCCAGCACAACAAAGGGGGGCATCATGAGCTACGAGCAGTACTTC	CASTTKGGIMSYEQYF
TRBV4-1	NA	TRBJ2-1	NA	TGCGCCAGCAGCCACGTATCTACGGCTATCCTTCACAATGAGCAGTTCTTC	CASSHVSTAILHNEQFF
TRBV21-1	NA	TRBJ1-2	NA	TGTGCCAGCAGCATCCCGGGGGGGCGTAGGTATGGCTACACCTTC	CASSIPGGRRYGYTF
TRBV5-6	NA	TRBJ2-5	TRBD1	TGTGCCAGCAGCGGAACAGGGGCTCGAGAGACCCAGTACTTC	CASSGTGARETQYF
TRBV11-3	NA	TRBJ2-4	TRBD2	TGTGCCAGCAGCCCAGGATTACTAGCGGGAGACCAAAACATTCAGTACTTC	CASSPGLLAGDQNIQYF
TRBV4-2	NA	TRBJ2-3	TRBD2	TGTGCCAGCAGCCAAGGAGCGGGGATCACAGATACGCAGTATTTT	CASSQGAGITDTQYF
TRBV10-1	NA	TRBJ2-3	TRBD2	TGCGCCAGCAGTCCGGGAGGGCTAGTCATGAACGACGATACGCAGTATTTT	CASSPGGLVMNDDTQYF
TRBV5-1	once	TRBJ1-4	TRBD1	TGCGCCAGCAGCTTGGGTCCCGGGACAGGGGGCACGACTAATGAAAAACTGTTTTTT	CASSLGPGTGGTTNEKLFF
TRBV7-7	NA	TRBJ2-1	TRBD1	TGTGCCAGCAGCGCAACCGGGACAGGGATTACTGAGCAGTTCTTC	CASSATGTGITEQFF
TRBV7-8	NA	TRBJ2-4	NA	TGTGCCAGCAGCCGAGACAGAACCCTAGCCAAAAACATTCAGTACTTC	CASSRDRTLAKNIQYF
TRBV7-2	NA	TRBJ1-5	TRBD1	TGTGCCAGCAGTTTCGGGGCGACAGGGCACCTGCCCCAGCATTTT	CASSFGATGHLPQHF
TRBV19	NA	TRBJ1-1	TRBD1	TGTGCCAGTAGCGCCCAGGACAGGGGGACTGAAGCTTTCTTT	CASSAQDRGTEAFF
TRBV19	NA	TRBJ2-7	NA	TGTGCCAGTAGTATCGGACAGACCGGCTCCTACGAGCAGTACTTC	CASSIGQTGSYEQYF
TRBV9	NA	TRBJ2-5	NA	TGTGCCAGCAGCGTATCAGGAAGGGAGACCCAGTACTTC	CASSVSGRETQYF
TRBV27	once	TRBJ1-5	TRBD1	TGTGCCAGCAGTTTCCAGGGGGCCTATCAGCCCCAGCATTTT	CASSFQGAYQPQHF
TRBV5-1	NA	TRBJ1-2	NA	TGCGCCAGCAGCTTGGGCGCGGGGGCTGGCGACTATGGCTACACCTTC	CASSLGAGAGDYGYTF
TRBV18	NA	TRBJ1-1	TRBD1	TGTGCCAGCTCACCACTAGGACAGGGGGACACTGAAGCTTTCTTT	CASSPLGQGDTEAFF
TRBV28	NA	TRBJ2-1	NA	TGTGCCAGCAGCCGAATAGGGGGTAAAAAGTTCTTC	CASSRIGGKKFF
TRBV7-9	NA	TRBJ2-5	NA	TGTGCCAGCAGCTTAGTCGGCGGGGATCGAGAGACCCAGTACTTC	CASSLVGGDRETQYF